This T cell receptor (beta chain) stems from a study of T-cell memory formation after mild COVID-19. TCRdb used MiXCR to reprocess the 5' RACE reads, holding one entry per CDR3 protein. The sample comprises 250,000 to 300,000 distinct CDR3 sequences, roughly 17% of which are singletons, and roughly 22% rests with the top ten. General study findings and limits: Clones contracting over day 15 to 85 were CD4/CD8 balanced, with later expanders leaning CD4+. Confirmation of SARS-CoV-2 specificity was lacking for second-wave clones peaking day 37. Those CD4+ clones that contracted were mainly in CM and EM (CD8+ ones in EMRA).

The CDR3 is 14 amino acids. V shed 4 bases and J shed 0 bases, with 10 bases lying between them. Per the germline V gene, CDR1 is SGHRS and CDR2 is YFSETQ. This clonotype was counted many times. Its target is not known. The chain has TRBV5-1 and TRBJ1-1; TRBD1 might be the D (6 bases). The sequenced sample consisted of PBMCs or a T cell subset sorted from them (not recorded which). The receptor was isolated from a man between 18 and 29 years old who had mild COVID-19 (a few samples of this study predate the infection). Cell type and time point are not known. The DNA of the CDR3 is TGCGCCAGCAGCACCGGACAGCTGAACACTGAAGCTTTCTTT. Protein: CASSTGQLNTEAFF.